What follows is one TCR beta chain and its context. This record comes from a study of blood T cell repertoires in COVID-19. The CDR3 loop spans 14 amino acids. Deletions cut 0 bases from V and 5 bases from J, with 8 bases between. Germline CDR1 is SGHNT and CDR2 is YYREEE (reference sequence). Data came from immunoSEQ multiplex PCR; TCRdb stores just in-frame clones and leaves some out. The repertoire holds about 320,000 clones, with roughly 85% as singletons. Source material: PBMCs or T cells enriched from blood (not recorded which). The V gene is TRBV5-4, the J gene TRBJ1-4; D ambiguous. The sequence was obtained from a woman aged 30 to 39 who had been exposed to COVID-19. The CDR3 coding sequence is TGTGCCAGCAGCTTGGGTGCGGAAAATGAAAAACTGTTTTTT. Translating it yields CASSLGAENEKLFF.